Reported below is one T cell receptor (beta chain). The antigen remains unidentified. Splitting of each subset's genomic DNA was done evenly across several immunoSEQ plates. TCRdb's copy holds only in-frame clones and misses some; the assay was immunoSEQ multiplex PCR. The table shows approximately 1.5 million clones, with around 98% occurring only once. Germline values: CDR1 SGHNT, CDR2 YENEEA. The length of the CDR3 is 19 residues. The ends lost 1 base at V and 0 bases at J; junction bases unmatched: 11. The sample originates from a study of shared clonotypes between healthy human individuals. The study drew its donors from healthy HIV-negative adults without recent acute infections or vaccinations. Whole-study findings and limits: For naive CD4 cells, 4% to 6% of clonotypes were shared across several donors. Naive subsets generally had larger estimated richness than memory subsets.

The clonotype originates from a young man in good health. Material for sequencing was naive CD4+ T cells sorted from blood. Regarding subset: CD45RA+ positively selected. The chain links TRBV11-3 to TRBJ2-3; 9 bases are a match to TRBD2. The CDR3 sequence: CASSLVIPLAGNSTDTQYF. In DNA form, the CDR3 reads TGTGCCAGCAGCTTAGTCATCCCCCTAGCGGGAAATAGCACAGATACGCAGTATTTT.